The 23 T cell receptor beta chains below all came from one sample that was sequenced in a study of blood T cell repertoires in COVID-19. Measured with immunoSEQ multiplex PCR; TCRdb has only the in-frame clones, and not every one. The table includes about 220,000 clones, roughly 82% detected once. Source material: peripheral blood. These receptors were collected from an older woman with acute or convalescent COVID-19.

The CDR3 sequence is CASSPVVYSNQPQHF. The CDR3 coding sequence is TGTGCCAGCAGTCCTGTAGTATATAGCAATCAGCCCCAGCATTTT. V usage is TRBV6-5 and J usage is TRBJ1-5; D gene uncertain. The CDR3 loop spans 15 amino acids. Germline loops: CDR1 MNHEY, CDR2 SVGAGI. V dropped 5 bases and J dropped 0 bases, with 11 bases sitting between them.

This sequence joins TRBV24-1 and TRBJ2-3; 10 bases map to TRBD2. V shed 9 bases and J 3 bases; nucleotides not matched to a gene: 8. CDR1 is KGHDR, CDR2 SFDVKD, per germline. CDR3 size: 15 residues. The CDR3 protein is CATGWTSGFTDTQYF. CDR3 sequence (DNA): TGTGCCACCGGTTGGACTAGCGGTTTTACAGATACGCAGTATTTT.

The chain has TRBV29-1 and TRBJ1-1; weak D call: TRBD1 (5 bases). The CDR3 covers 12 residues. Per germline, CDR1 SQVTM and CDR2 ANQGSEA. Trimming shortened V by 7 bases and J by 7 bases, and 16 bases separated the two germline ends. CDR3 amino acids: CSGWTSGGEAFF. DNA for the CDR3: TGCAGCGGGTGGACTAGCGGGGGTGAAGCTTTCTTT.

J is TRBJ2-5 and V is TRBV23-1; TRBD1 matches 8 bases. TRBV23-1 is classed as an ORF, of uncertain function. This CDR3 spans 15 amino acids. V dropped 3 bases and J dropped 7; count of bases not matched to a gene: 10. CDR3 in DNA: TGCGCCAGCAGTCACCCAATGGACAGGGTTGGGACCCAGTACTTC. As protein: CASSHPMDRVGTQYF.

This chain joins TRBV20-1 and TRBJ1-1; D not resolved. The germline V and J ends were trimmed by 7 bases and 1 base, with 7 bases remaining between them. The germline V gene encodes CDR1 DFQATT and CDR2 SNEGSKA (reference sequence). There are 11 residues in the CDR3. The CDR3 spells CSGESNTEAFF. CDR3 in DNA: TGCAGTGGAGAATCGAACACTGAAGCTTTCTTT.

The J gene is TRBJ1-1, the V gene TRBV7-6; TRBD1 matches at 7 bases. The V gene's germline CDR1 is SGHVS and CDR2 FNYEAQ. The CDR3 is made up of 15 amino acids. Trimming cost V 2 bases and J 1 base; bases outside gene matches: 4. CDR3 sequence reads: CASSLTTGANTEAFF. The CDR3 coding sequence is TGTGCCAGCAGCTTAACCACAGGGGCGAACACTGAAGCTTTCTTT.

This chain connects TRBV4-2 to TRBJ2-7, with 10 bases lining up with TRBD1. Germline V gene sequence: CDR1 LGHNA, CDR2 YNFKEQ. CDR3 length equals 15 residues. V lost 3 bases and J lost 1; bases outside the gene matches: 3. The CDR3 coding sequence is TGTGCCAGCAGCCAGCCGGGACAGGGGTCCTACGAGCAGTACTTC. This gives the protein CASSQPGQGSYEQYF.

This chain links TRBV7-2 with TRBJ2-2; D is perhaps TRBD2 (6 bases). V was clipped by 1 base and J by 4 bases, with 13 bases between them. The CDR3 length is 16 residues. The germline gives CDR1 SGHTA, CDR2 FQGNSA. In DNA, the CDR3 is TGTGCCAGCAGCTTAGTAAATCCGGGGGTCACCGGGGAGCTGTTTTTT. Translation: CASSLVNPGVTGELFF.

The rearrangement joins TRBV19 to TRBJ1-4; no clear D. CDR1 and CDR2 (germline): LNHDA, SQIVND (reference sequence). V shed 5 bases and J shed 8 bases, with 9 bases lying between them. The CDR3 runs 12 residues. The CDR3, as DNA: TGTGCCAGTAGTTCCGGCGGGGAAAAACTGTTTTTT. Translated: CASSSGGEKLFF.

V usage is TRBV3-1 (or the pseudogene TRBV3-2) and J usage is TRBJ1-1; D is uncertain. This CDR3 contains 13 residues. Trimming cost V 3 bases and J 4 bases, with 9 bases left between them. Germline V gene sequence: CDR1 LGHDT, CDR2 YNNKEL (reference sequence). The DNA for the CDR3 is TGTGCCAGCAGCCAGGGAGACCTCACTGAAGCTTTCTTT. Translated: CASSQGDLTEAFF.

The chain is built from TRBV11-2 and TRBJ1-2; 10 nucleotides align to TRBD1. This CDR3 spans 16 amino acids. Germline CDR1 reads SGHAT; CDR2 reads FQNNGV. V lost 1 base to trimming and J lost 7 bases; unmatched junction nucleotides: 9. Here the CDR3 reads CASSLAGQGGWLGYTF. The CDR3, as DNA: TGTGCCAGCAGCTTAGCCGGACAGGGGGGATGGCTTGGCTACACCTTC.

The chain carries TRBV12-3 or TRBV12-4 and TRBJ2-7, with 7 bases aligning to TRBD1. The V and J ends lost 6 bases and 3 bases, in that order; junction bases with no gene match: 5. The CDR3 contains 13 residues. CDR3 loop: CASSRDRDYEQYF. As DNA, the CDR3 is TGTGCCAGCAGCCGGGACAGAGACTACGAGCAGTACTTC.

The V and J genes are TRBV5-4 and TRBJ1-2, with D perhaps matching TRBD1 (6 bases). CDR3 length equals 12 residues. Per germline, CDR1 SGHNT and CDR2 YYREEE (reference sequence). Deletions cut 4 bases from V and 6 bases from J, with 10 bases between. CDR3 sequence (DNA): TGTGCCAGCAGCCCAACAGGGAATGGCTACACCTTC. It specifies CASSPTGNGYTF.

The genes are TRBV7-6 and TRBJ2-5; D is perhaps TRBD2 (6 bases). The CDR3 length is 13 residues. Germline V gives CDR1 SGHVS, CDR2 FNYEAQ. Trimming pared 4 bases from V and 5 bases from J, leaving 11 bases between. The CDR3 sequence: CASSSTRRETQYF. The CDR3 DNA reads as TGTGCCAGCAGCTCGACTAGGCGCGAGACCCAGTACTTC.

The chain has TRBV10-3 and TRBJ1-2, with D hard to call. This CDR3 comprises 14 residues. Per germline, CDR1 ENHRY and CDR2 SYGVKD. Trimming took off 7 bases at V and 2 bases at J, with 14 bases between the two ends. CDR3: CAINTREENYGYTF. CDR3 nucleotides: TGTGCCATCAACACCCGGGAGGAAAACTATGGCTACACCTTC.

The chain has TRBV25-1 and TRBJ1-6; D gene ambiguous. In germline, CDR1 is MGHDK, CDR2 SYGVNS. V lost 4 bases, J lost 9 bases, and 13 bases lay in between. The CDR3 totals 14 residues. The CDR3 DNA sequence: TGTGCCAGCAGTGTCGGGGTATTGAGTTCACCCCTCCACTTT. Residues: CASSVGVLSSPLHF.

The chain couples TRBV11-2 to TRBJ2-7; possibly TRBD1 for D (6 bases). There are 15 residues in the CDR3. From germline, CDR1 is SGHAT and CDR2 FQNNGV. Trimming cost V 3 bases and J 1 base, with 13 bases left between them. This chain's CDR3 is CASSFGQSLSYEQYF. The CDR3, as DNA: TGTGCCAGCAGCTTCGGACAGTCGTTATCCTACGAGCAGTACTTC.

Many counts were recorded for this clone. The V and J genes are TRBV3-1 (or the pseudogene TRBV3-2) and TRBJ1-5, with 9 bases aligning to TRBD1. The J segment lost 10 bases and the V segment lost 1 base, leaving 5 bases of the junction unmatched. Germline V gene sequence: CDR1 LGHDT, CDR2 YNNKEL (reference sequence). The CDR3 contains 14 residues. This CDR3 reads CASSQAQGQGPQHF. In DNA, the CDR3 is TGTGCCAGCAGCCAAGCCCAGGGACAGGGTCCCCAGCATTTT.

The rearrangement joins TRBV30 to TRBJ1-2; the match to TRBD1 covers 8 bases. The CDR3 runs to 14 residues. Unmatched junction bases numbered 11, after V lost 3 bases and J lost 8 bases. Germline CDR1 is GTSNPN and CDR2 is SVGIG (reference sequence). The CDR3 region is CAWRETLRGQGYTF. The CDR3 bases are TGTGCCTGGAGAGAAACTCTCAGGGGGCAGGGCTACACCTTC.

The chain joins TRBV10-3 to TRBJ1-3; the match to TRBD1 covers 11 bases. J was trimmed by 7 bases and V by 3 bases; bases with no gene match: 5. The CDR3 runs 15 residues. CDR1 and CDR2 (germline): ENHRY, SYGVKD. CDR3 sequence: CAISDGQGARNTIYF. The CDR3 bases are TGTGCCATCAGTGACGGACAGGGGGCGAGGAACACCATATATTTT.

The V and J genes are TRBV2 and TRBJ1-2; D not certain. This CDR3 is 13 amino acids long. Germline V lookup: CDR1 SNHLY, CDR2 FYNNEI. The germline V and J ends were trimmed by 7 bases and 4 bases, with 13 bases remaining between them. Here the CDR3 DNA reads TGTGCCAGCACAGTGGAGCGGTCCTATGGCTACACCTTC. This translates into CASTVERSYGYTF.

The V call is TRBV5-6, the J call TRBJ1-5; 10 bases match TRBD1. The CDR3 is 15 residues long. Germline trimming cut 2 bases from V and 6 bases from J; bases unmatched to any gene: 5. CDR1 and CDR2 from the germline V gene are SGHDT and YYEEEE. CDR3 amino acids: CASSFRDRGGQPQHF. In nucleotides, the CDR3 is TGTGCCAGCAGCTTCAGGGACAGGGGAGGTCAGCCCCAGCATTTT.

The gene calls are TRBV14 and TRBJ2-2, with a weak D call TRBD2 (6 bases). There are 16 residues in the CDR3. Trimming cost V 3 bases and J 1 base, with 12 bases left between them. The germline V gene has CDR1 SGHDN and CDR2 FVKESK. DNA of the CDR3: TGTGCCAGCAGCCACCTCCGGGACTGGAACACCGGGGAGCTGTTTTTT. It specifies CASSHLRDWNTGELFF.